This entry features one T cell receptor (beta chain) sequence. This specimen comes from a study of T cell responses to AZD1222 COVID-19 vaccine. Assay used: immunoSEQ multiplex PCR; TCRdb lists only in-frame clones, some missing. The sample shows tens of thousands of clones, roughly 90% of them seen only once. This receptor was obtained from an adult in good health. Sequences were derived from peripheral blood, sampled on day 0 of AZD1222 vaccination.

The CDR3 sequence: CASRPGQGRDYEQYF. In DNA, the CDR3 is TGTGCCAGCAGACCGGGACAGGGGAGAGACTACGAGCAGTACTTC. This chain links TRBV6-6 with TRBJ2-7, with 10 nucleotides matching TRBD1. The CDR3 sequence is 15 residues long. Germline assignment: CDR1 MNHNY and CDR2 SVGAGI (reference sequence). Unmatched junction bases numbered 8, after V lost 6 bases and J lost 3 bases.